These 5 T cell receptor beta chains came from one sample sequenced in a study of T cells in narcolepsy (dated by TCRdb to the late 2010s). Receptor amplification or capture employed the immunoSEQ multiplex PCR assay. Not all clones reach the TCRdb copy of this immuneACCESS table, which keeps in-frame sequences only. Checked studies attribute under half of the gap to unresolved V genes and leave the rest unexplained. For this sample there are about 35,000 clones; about four fifths appear just once. The top ten hold roughly 2.1% of the sample. The sequenced sample was memory (CD45RA-) CD4+ T cells from blood. The cell subset or site tag for this specimen amounts to: memory T cells sorted ex vivo from peripheral blood. The receptors were gathered from a human donor in good health.

The gene calls are TRBV6-1 and TRBJ2-7, with TRBD1 identical over 10 bases. Germline trimming cut 3 bases from V and 2 bases from J; bases unmatched to any gene: 4. Germline CDR1 and CDR2: MNHNS and SASEGT. The CDR3 length is 15 residues. The CDR3 DNA is TGTGCCAGCAGTGACCCGGGGACAGGGGCCTACGAGCAGTACTTC. It yields the protein CASSDPGTGAYEQYF.

The V call is TRBV5-6, the J call TRBJ2-3; no definite D call. The CDR3 loop spans 11 amino acids. V was pared by 4 bases and J by 5 bases, with 5 bases between. Germline values: CDR1 SGHDT, CDR2 YYEEEE. CDR3 nucleotides: TGTGCCAGCAGCCGCATAGATACGCAGTATTTT. Translating gives CASSRIDTQYF.

The chain employs TRBV18 and TRBJ1-1; no firm D call. Germline V gene lookup returns CDR1 KGHSH and CDR2 LQKENI. With 2 bases removed from V and 4 bases from J, the gap between germline ends came to 5 bases. The CDR3 contains 12 residues. The CDR3 is CASSPAPTEAFF. For the CDR3, the DNA is TGTGCCAGCTCACCAGCCCCCACTGAAGCTTTCTTT.

This clone was counted a few times. The germline gene is not matched at one end of the junction; a read error may be the cause. The chain joins TRBV10-3 to TRBJ1-1; possible D gene TRBD1, 5 bases. Germline CDR1 reads ENHRY; CDR2 reads SYGVKD. CDR3 length: 14 amino acids. Here the CDR3 reads CATSRGTANTEAFF. The CDR3 bases are TGTGCCACCAGTAGAGGGACTGCGAACACTGAAGCTTTCTTT.

The rearrangement links TRBV5-4 to TRBJ2-1, with D tentatively TRBD2 (6 bases). The V gene lost 1 base and the J gene lost 0 bases, with 11 bases spanning the gap. This CDR3 comprises 16 residues. Per the germline V gene, CDR1 is SGHNT and CDR2 is YYREEE (reference sequence). As DNA, the CDR3 is TGTGCCAGCAGCTTGATGGCGGGGAGCTCCTACAATGAGCAGTTCTTC. Residues: CASSLMAGSSYNEQFF.